The 22 T cell receptor beta chains reported below all come from one sample, sequenced in a study. Via MiXCR, TCRdb re-called the RT-PCR reads, giving one row per CDR3 protein. Among about 700,000 distinct CDR3 sequences listed, approximately 15% were seen once. The sequencing sample was made of memory CD4+ T cells from blood. The receptors here all came from a female donor in good health, serving as a healthy control.

This clonotype was detected only a few times. The V gene is TRBV7-2, the J gene TRBJ1-2; 11 bases line up with TRBD1. The CDR3 consists of 16 residues. The V and J ends lost 2 bases and 4 bases, in that order; junction bases with no gene match: 6. Looked up from germline, CDR1 is SGHTA and CDR2 is FQGNSA. The CDR3 loop is CASSLYRDRGSYGYTF. Here the CDR3 DNA reads TGTGCCAGCAGCTTATACAGGGACAGGGGGTCCTATGGCTACACCTTC.

This clonotype was detected only a few times. The J gene is TRBJ2-3, the V gene TRBV7-3, with D perhaps being TRBD1 or TRBD2 (6 bases each). This CDR3 spans 15 amino acids. V lost 2 bases and J lost 4, with 13 bases in between. CDR1 and CDR2 from the germline V gene are SGHTA and FQGTGA. The CDR3 loop reads CASSLDRGRPDTQYF. CDR3 in DNA: TGTGCCAGCAGCTTAGACCGGGGGCGCCCAGATACGCAGTATTTT.

This clonotype was detected ten times or more. This sequence joins TRBV20-1 and TRBJ2-4; TRBD2 matches at 12 bases. The J segment lost 7 bases and the V segment lost 3 bases, leaving 10 bases of the junction unmatched. CDR1 is DFQATT and CDR2 is SNEGSKA in the germline V gene (reference sequence). The CDR3 is 16 residues long. The CDR3 spells CSASPWTSGIQNIQYF. The CDR3 DNA sequence: TGCAGTGCTAGCCCGTGGACTAGCGGGATACAGAACATTCAGTACTTC.

This clonotype was counted only a few times. The chain uses TRBV6-2 or TRBV6-3 and TRBJ1-1; no reliable D call. V was clipped by 2 bases and J by 2 bases, with 9 bases between them. The germline V gene encodes CDR1 MNHEY and CDR2 SVGEGT. The CDR3 consists of 14 residues. CDR3 amino acids: CASSYPQGNTEAFF. As DNA, the CDR3 is TGTGCCAGCAGTTACCCTCAAGGAAACACTGAAGCTTTCTTT.

The sample holds a few counts of this clonotype. This chain uses TRBV6-5 with TRBJ1-1; no clear D gene. Germline CDR1 MNHEY, CDR2 SVGAGI. The CDR3 loop spans 13 amino acids. The V gene lost 5 bases and the J gene lost 4 bases, with 11 bases spanning the gap. The CDR3 loop is CASSRTQVTEAFF. CDR3 nucleotide sequence: TGTGCCAGCAGTCGGACTCAGGTCACTGAAGCTTTCTTT.

The chain uses TRBV7-9 and TRBJ1-5; D is possibly TRBD1 (6 bases). The length of the CDR3 is 14 residues. V was trimmed by 2 bases and J by 7 bases, leaving 12 bases between them. Per the germline V gene, CDR1 is SEHNR and CDR2 is FQNEAQ (reference sequence). CDR3 coding DNA: TGTGCCAGCAGCTTATCGGGGGCCCGGCAGCCCCAGCATTTT. Its translation is CASSLSGARQPQHF.

As to this clonotype: At one of its ends the junction is not consistent with the germline gene, which may arise from a read error. The chain couples TRBV4-2 to TRBJ2-7; 7 bases align to TRBD2. CDR1 and CDR2 (germline): LGHNA, YNFKEQ. The CDR3 is made up of 15 amino acids. CDR3 sequence: CASNQEASGPYEQYF. The CDR3 coding sequence is TGTGCCAGCAACCAAGAGGCTAGCGGACCATACGAGCAGTACTTC.

The J gene is TRBJ2-1, the V gene TRBV3-1; 11 bases are a match to TRBD2. This CDR3 has 19 residues. Germline trimming cut 0 bases from V and 5 bases from J; bases unmatched to any gene: 12. Germline V lookup: CDR1 LGHDT, CDR2 YNNKEL (reference sequence). CDR3 in DNA: TGTGCCAGCAGCCAAGATTTGCCCTTAGCGGGAGGGTATAACAATGAGCAGTTCTTC. This sequence encodes CASSQDLPLAGGYNNEQFF.

CDR3 protein: CASSLVPVAGNTIYF. CDR3 DNA sequence: TGTGCCAGCAGCTTAGTCCCAGTCGCTGGAAACACCATATATTTT. The chain couples TRBV11-2 to TRBJ1-3; D gene uncertain. The CDR3 loop spans 15 amino acids. Per the germline V gene, CDR1 is SGHAT and CDR2 is FQNNGV. V was cut by 1 base and J by 2 bases, with 9 bases left in between. Complete variable domain (other parts from reference TRBV11-2 and TRBJ1-3): EAGVAQSPRYKIIEKRQSVAFWCNPISGHATLYWYQQILGQGPKLLIQFQNNGVVDDSQLPKDRFSAERLKGVDSTLKIQPAKLEDSAVYLCASSLVPVAGNTIYFGEGSWLTVV.

This clonotype has a count of ten or more. The chain employs TRBV6-6 and TRBJ1-2; D gene unclear. V was cut by 7 bases and J by 3 bases, with 9 bases left in between. Germline CDR1 and CDR2: MNHNY and SVGAGI (reference sequence). The CDR3 is 12 amino acids. For the CDR3, the DNA is TGTGCCAGCATAGGCCAGGACTATGGCTACACCTTC. Translation gives CASIGQDYGYTF.

The chain links TRBV4-3 to TRBJ2-7; TRBD2 might be the D (6 bases). V shed 0 bases and J shed 6 bases, with 21 bases lying between them. CDR3 length equals 17 residues. Germline V CDR1 and CDR2: LGHNA, YSLEER. CDR3 DNA sequence: TGCGCCAGCAGCCAAGATCGTCCGACGGGAGCTGGGGGCGAGCAGTACTTC. Encoded protein: CASSQDRPTGAGGEQYF.

This clonotype has at least ten counts. J is TRBJ2-1 and V is TRBV11-2; D gene ambiguous. The CDR3 covers 14 residues. Germline V gives CDR1 SGHAT, CDR2 FQNNGV. Trimming pared 3 bases from V and 5 bases from J, leaving 11 bases between. CDR3 in DNA: TGTGCCAGCAGCTTTCGACGCGGAAACAATGAGCAGTTCTTC. It codes for CASSFRRGNNEQFF.

This clonotype was seen ten or more times. This chain links TRBV6-5 with TRBJ1-4; 9 bases fit TRBD1. CDR3 length equals 14 residues. V shed 6 bases, J shed 10 bases, and the junction held 9 bases outside the gene matches. Germline V lookup: CDR1 MNHEY, CDR2 SVGAGI. The CDR3 loop is CASRRGTGWRKLFF. For the CDR3, the DNA is TGTGCCAGCAGAAGGGGGACAGGGTGGAGAAAACTGTTTTTT.

This chain links TRBV27 with TRBJ2-5; a possible D gene is TRBD2 (5 bases). V lost 5 bases and J lost 3, with 10 bases in between. CDR1 is MNHEY, CDR2 SMNVEV, per germline (reference sequence). This CDR3 is 13 amino acids long. The CDR3 DNA follows: TGTGCCAGCAGTCGAGACTACGAAGAGACCCAGTACTTC. Its protein is CASSRDYEETQYF.

This clonotype was found many times. The chain links TRBV20-1 to TRBJ1-1; weak D call: TRBD1 (5 bases). The CDR3 spans 15 residues. Trimming took 0 bases from V and 0 from J, leaving 11 bases between them. The germline V gene has CDR1 DFQATT and CDR2 SNEGSKA (reference sequence). The CDR3 DNA is TGCAGTGCTAGAGATTGGGGCAGAGTGAACACTGAAGCTTTCTTT. Encoded protein: CSARDWGRVNTEAFF.

This clonotype was recorded many times. CDR3 sequence: CASKEGAVGEQFF. The CDR3 nucleotides are TGTGCCAGCAAGGAGGGGGCGGTTGGTGAGCAGTTCTTC. V is TRBV6-5 and J is TRBJ2-1, with D perhaps TRBD1 (7 bases). The germline V and J ends were trimmed by 7 bases and 9 bases, with 16 bases remaining between them. Germline CDR1 and CDR2: MNHEY and SVGAGI. The CDR3 contains 13 residues.

In this sample, this clonotype turned up many times. Germline and junction disagree at one end, which may indicate a read error. The rearrangement links TRBV3-1 to TRBJ2-5; TRBD1 might be the D (6 bases). CDR3 length equals 14 residues. Germline-derived CDR1 and CDR2 are LGHDT and YNNKEL (reference sequence). The CDR3 here is CASSQAQGQETQYF. The CDR3 nucleotides read TGCGCCAGCAGCCAAGCACAGGGCCAAGAGACCCAGTACTTC.

This clonotype was detected ten times or more. J is TRBJ2-7 and V is TRBV7-2, with 7 bases lining up with TRBD2. The germline CDR1 and CDR2 sequences are SGHTA and FQGNSA. V was pared by 7 bases and J by 1 base, with 13 bases of the junction left unmatched. CDR3 length equals 16 residues. DNA of the CDR3: TGTGCCAGCAAGTCCCACGCGGGAGCGGGTTCCTACGAGCAGTACTTC. It specifies CASKSHAGAGSYEQYF.

This clonotype was counted only a few times. CDR3 nucleotide sequence: TGTGCCAGCAGTTACAACTCTGGGGCCAACGTCCTGACTTTC. Translation: CASSYNSGANVLTF. V usage is TRBV6-5 and J usage is TRBJ2-6; no clear D gene. CDR3 size: 14 residues. Germline V gene lookup returns CDR1 MNHEY and CDR2 SVGAGI. The V end was cut by 2 bases, the J end by 0 bases, with 2 bases between.

This clonotype was picked up many times. This rearrangement joins TRBV4-1 to TRBJ1-6, with 7 bases matching TRBD1. Germline V gives CDR1 MGHRA, CDR2 YSYEKL. V was clipped by 5 bases and J by 7 bases; unmatched bases: 14. The CDR3 sequence is 17 residues long. The CDR3 DNA reads as TGCGCCAGCAGCTACCAGACAGGGAGGTGGACCAATTCACCCCTCCACTTT. Translation gives CASSYQTGRWTNSPLHF.

A few counts support this clonotype. The CDR3 loop is CASSLGLSADTQYF. In DNA, the CDR3 is TGTGCCAGCAGCTTAGGTCTATCAGCAGATACGCAGTATTTT. The J gene is TRBJ2-3, the V gene TRBV7-9, with D unresolved. This CDR3 has 14 residues. Trimming removed 1 base from V and 4 bases from J, with 9 bases in between. Germline CDR1 reads SEHNR; CDR2 reads FQNEAQ (reference sequence).

The gene calls are TRBV12-3 or TRBV12-4 and TRBJ2-5, with no clear D. The CDR3 consists of 12 residues. The CDR3 spells CASRRTQETQYF. For the CDR3, the DNA is TGTGCGTCGCGCCGGACGCAAGAGACCCAGTACTTC.